The 20 T cell receptor beta chains in this list originate from one sample, sequenced in a study of shared clonotypes between healthy human individuals. Here immunoSEQ multiplex PCR was the method, and the copy in TCRdb shows in-frame clones only, minus some. This sample has about 2.3 million clones; under 95% occur once, and the top ten carry about 0.36%. Sequenced input: naive CD4+ T cells from PBMCs. Subset reported: CD45RA+ positively selected. The receptors shown here come from a man aged 18 to 30 in good health. Some clones in this sample may be carry-over from other donors' samples.

This chain connects TRBV19 to TRBJ1-5; 8 bases are shared with TRBD1. This CDR3 spans 16 amino acids. The germline CDR1 and CDR2 sequences are LNHDA and SQIVND (reference sequence). Trimming took 7 bases from V and 9 from J; bases not matched to a gene: 17. The DNA of the CDR3 is TGTGCCAGTACTCACCGCCCAGGACAGGGAGTTAGGCCCCAGCATTTT. Translation gives CASTHRPGQGVRPQHF.

V is TRBV28 and J is TRBJ2-7; D remains unclear. This CDR3 is built from 13 residues. Germline V gene lookup returns CDR1 MDHEN and CDR2 SYDVKM. V was cut by 3 bases and J by 5 bases, with 11 bases left in between. For the CDR3, the DNA is TGTGCCAGCAGTTTGGGTAGAGGAAACGAGCAGTACTTC. Translated, it gives CASSLGRGNEQYF.

The chain links TRBV2 to TRBJ2-3; possible D gene TRBD2, 5 bases. This CDR3 has 14 amino acids. From germline, CDR1 is SNHLY and CDR2 FYNNEI. Deletions cut 7 bases from V and 2 bases from J, with 13 bases between. CDR3 sequence reads: CASKVGVVTDTQYF. CDR3 DNA sequence: TGTGCCAGCAAGGTCGGGGTGGTCACAGATACGCAGTATTTT.

The chain combines TRBV7-2 with TRBJ2-7; D is ambiguous. The CDR3 has 13 residues. V was pared by 2 bases and J by 7 bases, with 12 bases between. Germline assignment: CDR1 SGHTA and CDR2 FQGNSA. The CDR3 DNA reads TGTGCCAGCAGCTTAATATCTGCCCAGGAGCAGTACTTC. It translates to CASSLISAQEQYF.

The J gene is TRBJ1-4, the V gene TRBV5-1; 9 bases line up with TRBD1. The length of the CDR3 is 16 residues. Germline CDR1 and CDR2: SGHRS and YFSETQ. Trimming at V came to 3 bases and at J to 6 bases, leaving 9 bases not matched to a gene. DNA of the CDR3: TGCGCCAGCAGCTACTTCGTGACAGGGGGTCATGAAAAACTGTTTTTT. This translates into CASSYFVTGGHEKLFF.

The chain carries TRBV5-4 and TRBJ2-2; D ambiguous. The germline V gene encodes CDR1 SGHNT and CDR2 YYREEE (reference sequence). The V end lost 5 bases, the J end lost 4 bases, and 21 bases lay between the germline ends. The CDR3 runs to 17 residues. CDR3: CASSPSIGPPSTGELFF. In DNA, the CDR3 is TGTGCCAGCAGTCCGTCGATTGGCCCACCCTCCACCGGGGAGCTGTTTTTT.

V is TRBV7-3 and J is TRBJ2-3; D uncertain. Germline V gives CDR1 SGHTA, CDR2 FQGTGA. CDR3 size: 14 residues. V lost 5 bases and J lost 2, with 11 bases in between. The CDR3 DNA follows: TGTGCCAGCAGCCCTGACCAACACACAGATACGCAGTATTTT. Translation gives CASSPDQHTDTQYF.

This clone occurred a few times. This chain uses TRBV28 with TRBJ2-3; 7 bases agree with TRBD1. This CDR3 is 13 amino acids long. J was trimmed by 0 bases and V by 10 bases; bases with no gene match: 4. The germline gives CDR1 MDHEN, CDR2 SYDVKM. CDR3 residues: CAIQGSSTDTQYF. In DNA form, the CDR3 reads TGTGCCATACAGGGGTCTAGCACAGATACGCAGTATTTT.

The chain links TRBV5-1 to TRBJ1-4, with 8 nucleotides matching TRBD1. V lost 4 bases to trimming and J lost 3 bases; unmatched junction nucleotides: 5. The CDR3 covers 15 residues. Germline values: CDR1 SGHRS, CDR2 YFSETQ. The CDR3 bases are TGCGCCAGCAGCACCGGACAGGGCGCTAATGAAAAACTGTTTTTT. Translation gives CASSTGQGANEKLFF.

The gene calls are TRBV7-9 and TRBJ2-1, with D possibly TRBD2 on 6 matching bases. Germline values: CDR1 SEHNR, CDR2 FQNEAQ (reference sequence). The CDR3 runs to 14 residues. Trimming took 2 bases from V and 3 from J, leaving 8 bases between them. The CDR3 is CASSLREVYNEQFF. CDR3 nucleotides: TGTGCCAGCAGCTTAAGGGAGGTCTACAATGAGCAGTTCTTC.

V usage is TRBV7-9 and J usage is TRBJ1-3; no reliable D call. The CDR3 runs 13 residues. Per the germline V gene, CDR1 is SEHNR and CDR2 is FQNEAQ (reference sequence). V was pared by 2 bases and J by 9 bases, with 11 bases between. The CDR3 is CASSLSSPRTIYF. The CDR3 DNA is TGTGCCAGCAGCTTATCTTCCCCCCGCACCATATATTTT.

This sequence joins TRBV19 and TRBJ2-7; 9 bases are shared with TRBD2. The V and J ends lost 8 bases and 6 bases, in that order; junction bases with no gene match: 11. The CDR3 runs 14 residues. In germline, CDR1 is LNHDA, CDR2 SQIVND (reference sequence). CDR3 in DNA: TGTGCCAGTCGGCCCTCTAGCGGGATGGTCGAGCAGTACTTC. Its translation is CASRPSSGMVEQYF.

The chain is built from TRBV5-4 and TRBJ1-5; unclear D gene. Germline V gene data show CDR1 as SGHNT and CDR2 as YYREEE (reference sequence). V lost 2 bases, J lost 6 bases, and 6 bases lay in between. This CDR3 contains 12 residues. The CDR3 protein is CASSFDRQPQHF. CDR3 nucleotide sequence: TGTGCCAGCAGCTTCGACCGTCAGCCCCAGCATTTT.

To note about this clone: This sample also contains other DNA sequences that code for the same CDR3. This chain links TRBV5-1 with TRBJ1-2; 9 bases are a match to TRBD1. The CDR3 spans 14 residues. Germline assignment: CDR1 SGHRS and CDR2 YFSETQ. J lost 7 bases, V lost 2 bases, and 6 bases had no gene match. The CDR3 region is CASSLAGQGGGYTF. DNA of the CDR3: TGCGCCAGCAGCTTAGCGGGACAGGGCGGTGGCTACACCTTC.

Regarding this clone: Other DNA sequences from this sample encode an identical CDR3 as well. The CDR3 region is CASSMGPRNTEAFF. CDR3 coding DNA: TGTGCCAGTAGTATGGGACCGAGGAACACTGAAGCTTTCTTT. The chain couples TRBV19 to TRBJ1-1; a possible D gene is TRBD1 (5 bases). This CDR3 has 14 amino acids. Germline CDR1 and CDR2: LNHDA and SQIVND (reference sequence). V lost 3 bases and J lost 1, with 9 bases in between.

J is TRBJ2-7 and V is TRBV20-1; TRBD2 might be the D (5 bases). The ends were cut back, 5 bases at V and 3 bases at J, with 8 bases in the middle. This CDR3 contains 11 residues. CDR1 is DFQATT and CDR2 is SNEGSKA in the germline V gene (reference sequence). The CDR3 nucleotides read TGCAGTGCTGGGGAGAACTACGAGCAGTACTTC. Its protein product is CSAGENYEQYF.

The CDR3 DNA follows: TGCGCCAGCAGCTTAGCGAGTAGCGTGGATACGCAGTATTTT. Protein product: CASSLASSVDTQYF. The rearrangement links TRBV5-1 to TRBJ2-3, with D perhaps TRBD2 (5 bases). Trimming took 2 bases from V and 6 from J, leaving 13 bases between them. CDR3 length: 14 residues. Germline assignment: CDR1 SGHRS and CDR2 YFSETQ.

This rearrangement joins TRBV28 to TRBJ2-3; D call uncertain. Germline assignment: CDR1 MDHEN and CDR2 SYDVKM. The CDR3 consists of 13 residues. CDR3 sequence reads: CDWAGLPTDTQYF. The CDR3 DNA reads TGTGACTGGGCAGGCCTCCCCACAGATACGCAGTATTTT.

V is TRBV30 and J is TRBJ2-7; 12 positions agree with TRBD2. The CDR3 is made up of 14 amino acids. Germline loops: CDR1 GTSNPN, CDR2 SVGIG (reference sequence). V trimming: 1 base; J trimming: 6 bases; junction bases outside the gene matches: 4. The CDR3 region has the DNA TGTGCCTGGAGTGCGACTAGCGGGAGCGGCGAGCAGTACTTC. Translation: CAWSATSGSGEQYF.

Comments on this clone: Other nucleotide sequences from this sample produce the same CDR3. The chain joins TRBV7-2 to TRBJ2-7; 10 positions match TRBD2. The ends lost 8 bases at V and 6 bases at J; junction bases unmatched: 10. The CDR3 is made up of 14 amino acids. The germline V gene has CDR1 SGHTA and CDR2 FQGNSA. CDR3 coding DNA: TGTGCCAGCTCCCCACCTAGCGGGAGAGGCGAGCAGTACTTC. It encodes CASSPPSGRGEQYF. Complete variable domain (other parts from reference TRBV7-2 and TRBJ2-7): GAGVSQSPSNKVTEKGKDVELRCDPISGHTALYWYRQSLGQGLEFLIYFQGNSAPDKSGLPSDRFSAERTGGSVSTLTIQRTQQEDSAVYLCASSPPSGRGEQYFGPGTRLTVT.